The 5 T cell receptor beta chains listed next were all sequenced from one sample in a study of response to subunit inactivated influenza vaccine. Each CDR3 protein gets one entry after TCRdb re-called the RT-PCR reads with MiXCR. The table lists more than 450,000 distinct CDR3 sequences, 7.6% of them singletons. Sequenced material: PBMCs from blood, taken roughly 24 months after vaccination. The receptor set was obtained from a man aged 45 to 70 who received an inactivated influenza vaccine.

This clonotype was detected ten times or more. The rearrangement joins TRBV9 to TRBJ1-3; unclear D gene. The CDR3 is 13 amino acids. V was pared by 4 bases and J by 9 bases, with 14 bases between. The V gene's germline CDR1 is SGDLS and CDR2 YYNGEE. CDR3 in amino acids: CASSPSGVGTIYF. In DNA, the CDR3 is TGTGCCAGCAGCCCTTCCGGGGTTGGCACCATATATTTT.

This clonotype was seen more than once but under ten times. J is TRBJ2-5 and V is TRBV20-1; TRBD2 agrees at 7 bases. From germline, CDR1 is DFQATT and CDR2 SNEGSKA (reference sequence). Trimming removed 4 bases from V and 5 bases from J; junction bases left unmatched: 4. The CDR3 runs 12 residues. CDR3 region: CSAIDGRETQYF. The CDR3 nucleotides read TGCAGTGCTATAGACGGGAGGGAGACCCAGTACTTC.

The V and J genes are TRBV12-3 or TRBV12-4 and TRBJ1-1; perhaps TRBD1 as D (5 bases). Trimming removed 6 bases from V and 1 base from J, with 9 bases in between. The CDR3 runs to 13 residues. CDR3 region: CASSPTENTEAFF. In DNA form, the CDR3 reads TGTGCCAGCAGCCCGACAGAGAACACTGAAGCTTTCTTT.

This clonotype was detected ten times or more. The rearrangement uses TRBV28 and TRBJ1-1, with TRBD1 matching over 10 bases. This CDR3 is built from 13 residues. The V segment lost 5 bases and the J segment 8 bases; nucleotides outside the gene matches: 5. Germline lookup yields CDR1 MDHEN and CDR2 SYDVKM. The CDR3 loop reads CASSPGGQGEAFF. The CDR3 DNA is TGTGCCAGCAGTCCTGGGGGACAGGGGGAAGCTTTCTTT.

This clonotype has only a few counts. The V gene is TRBV11-3, the J gene TRBJ2-5, with 11 bases that match TRBD1. Germline CDR1 reads SGHNT; CDR2 reads YENEEA. Trimming removed 3 bases from V and 5 bases from J; junction bases left unmatched: 2. The CDR3 is 14 amino acids. The CDR3, as DNA: TGTGCCAGCAGCTTGGACAGGGGGCACGAGACCCAGTACTTC. It translates to CASSLDRGHETQYF.